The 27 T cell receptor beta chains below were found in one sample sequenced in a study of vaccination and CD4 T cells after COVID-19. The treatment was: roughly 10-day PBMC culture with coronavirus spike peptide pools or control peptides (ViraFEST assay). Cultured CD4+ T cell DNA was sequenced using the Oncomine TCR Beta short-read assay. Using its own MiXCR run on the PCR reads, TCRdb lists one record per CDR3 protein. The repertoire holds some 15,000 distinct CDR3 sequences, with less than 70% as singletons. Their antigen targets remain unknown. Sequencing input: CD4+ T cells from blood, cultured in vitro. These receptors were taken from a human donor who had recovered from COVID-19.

This chain's CDR3 is CASSPHHSLGSMQYF. CDR3 bases: TGTGCCAGCAGCCCCCATCACTCACTAGGATCGATGCAGTATTTT. The gene calls are TRBV6-1 and TRBJ2-3, with a weak D call TRBD2 (5 bases). V gave up 6 bases and J gave up 11 bases, with 24 bases separating them. This CDR3 has 15 amino acids. Looked up from germline, CDR1 is MNHNS and CDR2 is SASEGT.

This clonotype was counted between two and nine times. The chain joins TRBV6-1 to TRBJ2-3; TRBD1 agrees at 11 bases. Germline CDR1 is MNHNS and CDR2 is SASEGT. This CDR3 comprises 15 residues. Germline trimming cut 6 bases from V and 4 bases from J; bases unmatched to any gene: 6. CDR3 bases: TGTGCCAGCAGGGGACAGGGGGTCGGCCCAGATACGCAGTATTTT. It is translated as CASRGQGVGPDTQYF.

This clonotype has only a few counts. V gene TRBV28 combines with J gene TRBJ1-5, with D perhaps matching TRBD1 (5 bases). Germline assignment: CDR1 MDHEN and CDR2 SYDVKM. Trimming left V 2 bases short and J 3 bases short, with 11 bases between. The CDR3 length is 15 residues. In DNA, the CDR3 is TGTGCCAGCAGTTTACCGGGACGGTACAATCAGCCCCAGCATTTT. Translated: CASSLPGRYNQPQHF.

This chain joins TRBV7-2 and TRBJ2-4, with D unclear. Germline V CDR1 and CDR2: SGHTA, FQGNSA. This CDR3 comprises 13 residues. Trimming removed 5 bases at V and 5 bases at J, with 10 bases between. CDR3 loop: CASSPRIQNIQYF. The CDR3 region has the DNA TGTGCCAGCAGCCCAAGGATTCAAAACATTCAGTACTTC.

In DNA, the CDR3 is TGCGCCAGCAGCCAAGAACTGAGGGATGAGCAGTTCTTC. Amino acids: CASSQELRDEQFF. The genes are TRBV4-3 and TRBJ2-1, with D perhaps TRBD2 (5 bases). In germline, CDR1 is LGHNA, CDR2 YSLEER. The CDR3 is 13 amino acids. V lost 0 bases and J lost 8, with 8 bases in between.

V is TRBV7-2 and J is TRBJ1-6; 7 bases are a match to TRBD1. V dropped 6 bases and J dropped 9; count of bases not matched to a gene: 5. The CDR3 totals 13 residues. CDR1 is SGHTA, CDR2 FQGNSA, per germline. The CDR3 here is CASSRQGISPLHF. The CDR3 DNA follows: TGTGCCAGCAGTCGACAGGGAATTTCACCCCTCCACTTT.

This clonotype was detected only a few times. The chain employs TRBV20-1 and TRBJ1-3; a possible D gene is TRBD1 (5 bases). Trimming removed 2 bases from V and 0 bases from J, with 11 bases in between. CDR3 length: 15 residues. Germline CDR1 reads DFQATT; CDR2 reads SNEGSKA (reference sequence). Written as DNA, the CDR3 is TGCAGTGCTAGACCGGGGACCCTCTCTGGAAACACCATATATTTT. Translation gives CSARPGTLSGNTIYF.

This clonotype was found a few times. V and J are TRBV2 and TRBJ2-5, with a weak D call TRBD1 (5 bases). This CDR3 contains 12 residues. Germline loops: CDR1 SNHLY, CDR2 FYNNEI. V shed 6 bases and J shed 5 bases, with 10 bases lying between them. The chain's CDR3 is CASRGNRETQYF. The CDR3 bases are TGTGCCAGCAGGGGGAACAGGGAGACCCAGTACTTC.

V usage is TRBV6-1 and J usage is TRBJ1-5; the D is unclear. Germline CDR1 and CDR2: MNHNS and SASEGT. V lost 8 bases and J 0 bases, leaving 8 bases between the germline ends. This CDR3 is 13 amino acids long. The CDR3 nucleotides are TGTGCCAGCCAAGGGAATAGCAATCAGCCCCAGCATTTT. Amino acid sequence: CASQGNSNQPQHF.

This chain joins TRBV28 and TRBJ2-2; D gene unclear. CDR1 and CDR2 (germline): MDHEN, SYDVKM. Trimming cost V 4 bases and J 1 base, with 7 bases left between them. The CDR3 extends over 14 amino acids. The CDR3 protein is CASSWTVNTGELFF. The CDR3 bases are TGTGCCAGCAGTTGGACGGTGAACACCGGGGAGCTGTTTTTT.

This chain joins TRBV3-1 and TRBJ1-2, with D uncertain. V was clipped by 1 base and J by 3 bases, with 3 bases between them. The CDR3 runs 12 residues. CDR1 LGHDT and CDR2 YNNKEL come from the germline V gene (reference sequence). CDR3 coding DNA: TGTGCCAGCAGCCAAGGGGACTATGGCTACACCTTC. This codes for CASSQGDYGYTF.

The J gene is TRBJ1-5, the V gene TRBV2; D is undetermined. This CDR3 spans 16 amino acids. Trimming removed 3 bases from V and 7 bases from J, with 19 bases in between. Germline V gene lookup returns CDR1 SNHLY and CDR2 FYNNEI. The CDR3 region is CASSDPIRVFGQPQHF. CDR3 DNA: TGTGCCAGCAGTGACCCCATACGGGTTTTTGGGCAGCCCCAGCATTTT.

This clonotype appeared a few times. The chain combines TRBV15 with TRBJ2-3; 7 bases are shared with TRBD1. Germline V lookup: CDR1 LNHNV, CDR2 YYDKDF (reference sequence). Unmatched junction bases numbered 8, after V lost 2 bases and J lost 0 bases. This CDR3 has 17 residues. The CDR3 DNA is TGTGCCACCAGCAGAACCCTTCCGGACAGGAGCACAGATACGCAGTATTTT. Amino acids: CATSRTLPDRSTDTQYF.

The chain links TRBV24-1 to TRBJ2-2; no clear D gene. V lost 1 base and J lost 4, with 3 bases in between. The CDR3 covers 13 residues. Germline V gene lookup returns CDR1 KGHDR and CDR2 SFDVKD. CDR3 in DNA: TGTGCCACCAGTGATTTTGGCACCGGGGAGCTGTTTTTT. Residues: CATSDFGTGELFF.

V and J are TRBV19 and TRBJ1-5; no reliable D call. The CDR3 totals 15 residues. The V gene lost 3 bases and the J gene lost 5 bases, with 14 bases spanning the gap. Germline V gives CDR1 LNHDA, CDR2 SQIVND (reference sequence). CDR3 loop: CASSIWELGYQPQHF. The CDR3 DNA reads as TGTGCCAGTAGTATTTGGGAGCTGGGGTATCAGCCCCAGCATTTT. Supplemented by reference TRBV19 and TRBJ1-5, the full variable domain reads DGGITQSPKYLFRKEGQNVTLSCEQNLNHDAMYWYRQDPGQGLRLIYYSQIVNDFQKGDIAEGYSVSREKKESFPLTVTSAQKNPTAFYLCASSIWELGYQPQHFGDGTRLSIL.

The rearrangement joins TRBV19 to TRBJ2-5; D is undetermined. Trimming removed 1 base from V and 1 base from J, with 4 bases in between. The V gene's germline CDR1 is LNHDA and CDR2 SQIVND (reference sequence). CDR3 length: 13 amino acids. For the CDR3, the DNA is TGTGCCAGTAGTATAGTAACCCAAGAGACCCAGTACTTC. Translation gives CASSIVTQETQYF.

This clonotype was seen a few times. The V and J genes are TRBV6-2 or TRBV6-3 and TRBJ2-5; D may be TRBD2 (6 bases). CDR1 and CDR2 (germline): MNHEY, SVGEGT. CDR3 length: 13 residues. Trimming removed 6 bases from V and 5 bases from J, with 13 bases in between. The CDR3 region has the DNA TGTGCCAGCAGGCTATCGGGGGAGGAGACCCAGTACTTC. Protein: CASRLSGEETQYF.

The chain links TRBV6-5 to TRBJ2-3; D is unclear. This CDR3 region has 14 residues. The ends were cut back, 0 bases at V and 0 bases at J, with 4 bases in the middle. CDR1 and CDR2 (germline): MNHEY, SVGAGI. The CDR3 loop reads CASSYSGSTDTQYF. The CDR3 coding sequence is TGTGCCAGCAGTTACTCGGGTAGCACAGATACGCAGTATTTT.

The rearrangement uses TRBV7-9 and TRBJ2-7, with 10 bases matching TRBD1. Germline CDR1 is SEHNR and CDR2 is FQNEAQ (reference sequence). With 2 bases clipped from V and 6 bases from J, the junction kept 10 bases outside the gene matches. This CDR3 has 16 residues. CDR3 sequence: CASSLLGGTGVSEQYF. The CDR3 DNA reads TGTGCCAGCAGCTTATTAGGGGGGACAGGGGTGTCCGAGCAGTACTTC.

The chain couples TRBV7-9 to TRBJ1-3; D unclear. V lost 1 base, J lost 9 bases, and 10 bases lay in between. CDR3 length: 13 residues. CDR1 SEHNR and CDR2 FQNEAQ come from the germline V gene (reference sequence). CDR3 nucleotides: TGTGCCAGCAGCTTAGAGAGCTGGGGCACCATATATTTT. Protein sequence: CASSLESWGTIYF.

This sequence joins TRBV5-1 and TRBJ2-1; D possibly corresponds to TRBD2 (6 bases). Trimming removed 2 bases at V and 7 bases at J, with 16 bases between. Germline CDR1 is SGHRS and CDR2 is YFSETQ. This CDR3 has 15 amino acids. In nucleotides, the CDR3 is TGCGCCAGCAGCTTAGGGGCCCTACTAGCAAATGAGCAGTTCTTC. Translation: CASSLGALLANEQFF.

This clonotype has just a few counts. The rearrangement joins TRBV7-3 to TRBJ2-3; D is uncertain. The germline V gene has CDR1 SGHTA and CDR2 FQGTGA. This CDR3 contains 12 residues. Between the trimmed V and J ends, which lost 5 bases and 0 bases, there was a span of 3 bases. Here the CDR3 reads CASSQSTDTQYF. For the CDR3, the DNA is TGTGCCAGCAGCCAGAGCACAGATACGCAGTATTTT.

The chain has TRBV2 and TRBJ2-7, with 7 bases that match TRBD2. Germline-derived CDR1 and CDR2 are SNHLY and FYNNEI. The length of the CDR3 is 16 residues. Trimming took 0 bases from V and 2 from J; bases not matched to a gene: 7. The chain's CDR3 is CASSEAGLAVPYEQYF. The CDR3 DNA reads TGTGCCAGCAGTGAAGCGGGGCTAGCGGTCCCCTACGAGCAGTACTTC.

CDR3 loop: CSARDLLGPIPYEQYF. The CDR3 DNA follows: TGCAGTGCTAGAGACCTTCTTGGGCCCATCCCCTACGAGCAGTACTTC. The rearrangement joins TRBV20-1 to TRBJ2-7, with D hard to call. Germline lookup yields CDR1 DFQATT and CDR2 SNEGSKA (reference sequence). V lost 0 bases, J lost 2 bases, and 17 bases lay in between. This CDR3 region has 16 residues.

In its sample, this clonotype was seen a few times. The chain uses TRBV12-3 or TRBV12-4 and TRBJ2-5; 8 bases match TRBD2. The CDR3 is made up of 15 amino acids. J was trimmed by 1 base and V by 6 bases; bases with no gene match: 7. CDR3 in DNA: TGTGCCAGCAGATTACCTAGCGGGCCCCAAGAGACCCAGTACTTC. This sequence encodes CASRLPSGPQETQYF.

The CDR3 region has the DNA TGTGCCAGCAATTACGACAATAGCAATCAGCCCCAGCATTTT. This sequence encodes CASNYDNSNQPQHF. V is TRBV2 and J is TRBJ1-5; D gene ambiguous. Germline CDR1 reads SNHLY; CDR2 reads FYNNEI. V lost 7 bases and J 0 bases, leaving 10 bases between the germline ends. The length of the CDR3 is 14 residues.

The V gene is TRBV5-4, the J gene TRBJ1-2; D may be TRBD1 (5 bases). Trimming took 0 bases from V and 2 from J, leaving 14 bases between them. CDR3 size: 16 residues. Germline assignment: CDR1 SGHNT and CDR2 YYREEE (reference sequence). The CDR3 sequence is CASSLGGGNGNYGYTF. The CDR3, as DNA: TGTGCCAGCAGCTTGGGTGGGGGGAACGGGAACTATGGCTACACCTTC. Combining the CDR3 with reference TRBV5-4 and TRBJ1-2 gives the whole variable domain ETGVTQSPTHLIKTRGQQVTLRCSSQSGHNTVSWYQQALGQGPQFIFQYYREEENGRGNFPPRFSGLQFPNYSSELNVNALELDDSALYLCASSLGGGNGNYGYTFGSGTRLTVV.